Listed below are T cell receptor beta chains from one sample, sequenced in a study of T cell responses to AZD1222 COVID-19 vaccine. Sequencing was performed with immunoSEQ multiplex PCR; in TCRdb, only in-frame clones are kept and a portion is missing. This table holds about 160,000 clones, 90% to 95% found once. Material: peripheral blood, obtained on day 0 of AZD1222 vaccination. The receptor source for this set is an adult in good health. The CDR3 runs from the conserved cysteine through the conserved F or W. D genes are given only for firm matches. Size is omitted from some rows. Given values are once, few, many or a class for expanded clones.

TRBJ2-5 . TRBV4-1 . TGCGCCAGCAGCCAAGTCGTCGGGACCAGGGGACAAGAGACCCAGTACTTC CASSQVVGTRGQETQYF
TRBJ2-3 . TRBV19 TRBD2 TGTGCCGGGTCGTCGGGACTAGTTACAGATACGCAGTATTTT CAGSSGLVTDTQYF
TRBJ2-1 . TRBV27 TRBD1 TGTGCCAGCAGCACCCACAGGGGAATGAATGAGCAGTTCTTC CASSTHRGMNEQFF
TRBJ1-2 . TRBV2 TRBD1 TGTGCCAGCGGAGAACAGGGGTTTGCGGGCTACACCTTC CASGEQGFAGYTF
TRBJ1-4 . TRBV6-5 . TGTGCCAGCAGTTACTCACCCGGGGTGTGGGAAAAACTGTTTTTT CASSYSPGVWEKLFF
TRBJ2-2 . TRBV27 TRBD2 TGTGCCAGCAGTTTACGGGGGGCCGGGGAGCTGTTTTTT CASSLRGAGELFF
TRBJ1-4 . TRBV10-1 . TGCGCCAGCAGTGAGGGGGGTCGGGGAAAACTGTTTTTT CASSEGGRGKLFF
TRBJ1-6 . TRBV9 TRBD1 TGTGCCAGCAGCACCCCTCGGGACAGCTCTGTGGCACCCCTCCACTTT CASSTPRDSSVAPLHF
TRBJ1-6 . TRBV21-1 . TGTGCCAGCACCCAGAGCGGTGGCAGGACCTGGTTGAATTCACCCCTCCACTTT CASTQSGGRTWLNSPLHF
TRBJ1-1 . TRBV5-4 . TGTGCCAGCAGCCCACTCATGAACACTGAAGCTTTCTTT CASSPLMNTEAFF
TRBJ2-1 . TRBV5-4 . TGTGCCAGCAGCCAACGGGACAAGATCATCAATGAGCAGTTCTTC CASSQRDKIINEQFF
TRBJ1-2 . TRBV5-1 TRBD1 TGCGCCAGCAGCTCCTACCGGGACAGGGTGGGTGGCTACACCTTC CASSSYRDRVGGYTF
TRBJ2-2 . TRBV7-9 . TGTGCCCCCGGTGGGGAGCTGTTTTTT CAPGGELFF
TRBJ1-1 . TRBV11-2 TRBD1 TGTGCCAGCCTAACAGTCACCACCAGAGGACAGGCGGTCGCTGAAGCTTTCTTT CASLTVTTRGQAVAEAFF
TRBJ2-1 few TRBV5-1 . TGCGCCAGCAGTCTGCGGGGTCAGGGAAACAATGAGCAGTTCTTC CASSLRGQGNNEQFF
TRBJ1-2 . TRBV3-1/TRBV3-2 TRBD1 TGTGCCAGCAGCCCTGACAGGGGAGGCTATGGCTACACCTTC CASSPDRGGYGYTF
TRBJ2-1 . TRBV29-1 . TGCAGCGTTGAAGAAGGCACTCGGCAAAATGAGCAGTTCTTC CSVEEGTRQNEQFF
TRBJ1-2 once TRBV29-1 . TGCAGCGTTCCTATGGCATTCGATGGCTACACCTTC CSVPMAFDGYTF
TRBJ1-1 . TRBV19 . TGTGCCAGTAGTCCCTGGACAAATATGAACACTGAAGCTTTCTTT CASSPWTNMNTEAFF
TRBJ2-3 . TRBV7-2 . TGTGCCAGCAGCTTAGTGTCTAGCGGCACAGATACGCAGTATTTT CASSLVSSGTDTQYF
TRBJ1-2 once TRBV5-1 . TGCGCCAGCAGCTCGACCGACAGGACCTATGGCTACACCTTC CASSSTDRTYGYTF
TRBJ2-2 . TRBV4-1 . TGCGCCAGCAGCCACTACACAGGGTACACCGGGGAGCTGTTTTTT CASSHYTGYTGELFF
TRBJ1-1 . TRBV30 . TGTGCCTGGGGGGAGGGGATGGGGACTGAAGCTTTCTTT CAWGEGMGTEAFF
TRBJ2-1 . TRBV9 . TGTGCCAGCCGAGGGCAGGCGCACAATGAGCAGTTCTTC CASRGQAHNEQFF
TRBJ1-1 . TRBV2 . TGTGCCAGCAGTGGATTGGTTGTGAACACTGAAGCTTTCTTT CASSGLVVNTEAFF
TRBJ1-2 . TRBV2 TRBD1 TGTGCCAGCAGCGGACAGGGGTCTAACTATGGCTACACCTTC CASSGQGSNYGYTF
TRBJ1-2 . TRBV20-1 . TGCAGTGCTAGTAGACCAACCTATGGCTACACCTTC CSASRPTYGYTF
TRBJ2-2 . TRBV7-7 . TGTGCCAGCAGCTTAGAATCAGGGTATGGCACCGGGGAGCTGTTTTTT CASSLESGYGTGELFF
TRBJ2-2 . TRBV5-1 TRBD1 TGCGCCAGCAAGGCAGGGGGAATTAACACCGGGGAGCTGTTTTTT CASKAGGINTGELFF
TRBJ1-2 . TRBV7-9 TRBD1 TGTGCCAGCAGGCCTACCGGGACAGGGCGTATTGGCTACACCTTC CASRPTGTGRIGYTF
TRBJ1-6 once TRBV13 TRBD1 TGTGCCAGCAGCTTAGGACAGGGGGCGAGGTCACCCCTCCACTTT CASSLGQGARSPLHF
TRBJ2-1 . TRBV7-2 . TGTGCCAGCCGATTTAGTGGGACGGCCAGGCGGTTCTTC CASRFSGTARRFF
TRBJ1-2 . TRBV28 TRBD1 TGTGCCAGCAAGCCGCTCAGGACAGGTGCCTATGGCTACACCTTC CASKPLRTGAYGYTF
TRBJ1-1 few TRBV7-8 . TGTGCCAGCAGCTTAGCCAGGAACACTGAAGCTTTCTTT CASSLARNTEAFF
TRBJ1-4 . TRBV5-1 TRBD1 TGCGCCAGCAGCTTCCGACAGGGGGGAGCTAATGAAAAACTGTTTTTT CASSFRQGGANEKLFF
TRBJ1-4 . TRBV5-1 . TGCGCCAGCAGCAGTGGGACAATTCGGGAGAAACTGTTTTTT CASSSGTIREKLFF
TRBJ1-1 . TRBV7-9 . TGTGCCAGCAGCTTAGTGGGGAAGTTATCCACTGAAGCTTTCTTT CASSLVGKLSTEAFF
TRBJ2-1 . TRBV18 . TGTGCCAGCTCACCATTCTCCGGAGCTACTAATGAGCAGTTCTTC CASSPFSGATNEQFF
TRBJ1-2 . TRBV28 . TGTGCCAGCAGCACCTCTGGCCTTAACTATGGCTACACCTTC CASSTSGLNYGYTF
TRBJ2-3 . TRBV10-2 TRBD1 TGCGCCAGCAGGAAAAGGAGGACAGGGAGCACAGATACGCAGTATTTT CASRKRRTGSTDTQYF
TRBJ1-2 . TRBV28 . TGTGCCAGCAGTTTTTCAGGATATGGCTACACCTTC CASSFSGYGYTF
TRBJ2-1 . TRBV7-2 . TGTGCCAGCAAGCGAGGGCCCTCCGAGAATGAGCAGTTCTTC CASKRGPSENEQFF